This T cell receptor beta chain was identified during a study of blood T cell repertoires in COVID-19. Study-wide context: Samples taken during acute and convalescent COVID-19 were collected in the United States, Italy and Spain.

Original analysis: Reference gene primer amplification yielded estimated nucleated cell counts. Assay used: immunoSEQ multiplex PCR; TCRdb lists only in-frame clones, some missing. V and J calls and clone size are given by that table; D and trimming were obtained from the DNA. The data hold around 200,000 clones, with approximately 85% observed a single time. V was trimmed by 1 base and J by 1 base, leaving 14 bases between them. Germline-derived CDR1 and CDR2 are LGHDT and YNNKEL (reference sequence). The CDR3 totals 18 residues. The sequenced sample consisted of peripheral blood. The rearrangement links TRBV3-1 (or the pseudogene TRBV3-2) to TRBJ2-6; D perhaps matches TRBD2 (6 bases). This TCR was recovered from a human donor with active or convalescent COVID-19. The donor label of this sample is uncertain. The CDR3 sequence: CASSQVGTSRSGANVLTF. The CDR3 coding sequence is TGTGCCAGCAGCCAAGTCGGGACTTCCAGGTCTGGGGCCAACGTCCTGACTTTC.